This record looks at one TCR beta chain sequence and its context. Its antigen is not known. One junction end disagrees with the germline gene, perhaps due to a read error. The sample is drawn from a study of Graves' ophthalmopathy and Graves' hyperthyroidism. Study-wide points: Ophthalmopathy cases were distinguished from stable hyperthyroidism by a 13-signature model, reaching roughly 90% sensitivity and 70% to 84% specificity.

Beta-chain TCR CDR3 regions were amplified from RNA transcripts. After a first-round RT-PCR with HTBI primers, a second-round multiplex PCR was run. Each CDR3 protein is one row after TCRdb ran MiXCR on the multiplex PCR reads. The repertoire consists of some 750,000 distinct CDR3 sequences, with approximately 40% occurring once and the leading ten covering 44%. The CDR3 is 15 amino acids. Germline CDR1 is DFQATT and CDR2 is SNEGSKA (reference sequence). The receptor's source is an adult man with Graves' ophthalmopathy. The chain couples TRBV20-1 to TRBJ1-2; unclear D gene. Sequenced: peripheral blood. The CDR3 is CSARFSITRGYGHTF. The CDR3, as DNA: TGCAGTGCTAGATTTAGCATAACCAGAGGGTATGGCCACACCTTC.